This T cell receptor (beta chain) was recovered during a study of shared clonotypes between healthy human individuals. Whole-study findings and limits: Generation probabilities of non-shared clonotypes were lower (relative to those shared by all four donors).

Regarding this clone: Its cognate antigen is unknown.

Looked up from germline, CDR1 is MDHEN and CDR2 is SYDVKM. Trimming took 7 bases from V and 4 from J, leaving 13 bases between them. This CDR3 has 13 amino acids. Authors' data handling: Junction-only immunoSEQ data arrived without quality scores, meaning filtering differed. The data were produced by immunoSEQ multiplex PCR, yet TCRdb's version contains in-frame clones alone and is incomplete. That table furnishes V, J and clone size, whereas the DNA furnished D and trimming. Of 600,000 to 700,000 clones listed, roughly 72% are singletons. This TCR was recovered from a woman in her 30s in good health. The chain recombines TRBV28 with TRBJ1-1; maybe TRBD1 (5 bases). Material: memory CD4+ T cells sorted from blood. Specified subset: CD45RA-negative fraction. The CDR3 DNA reads as TGTGCCAGCATTGGTCAGGGCGGCACTGAAGCTTTCTTT. It specifies CASIGQGGTEAFF.